The text below deals with one T cell receptor (beta chain). No antigen is known for it. This may stem from a read error, because a much larger clone lies one nucleotide away. Using its own MiXCR run on the 5' RACE reads, TCRdb lists one record per CDR3 protein. Here the sample spans around 340,000 distinct CDR3 sequences, approximately 13% being singletons. The entry originates in a study of T cells after yellow fever vaccination. Overall study results and limits: The booster response re-showed most primary clones: 95% to 96% CD4, approximately 90% CD8.

The TCR comes from a man aged 18-30 years who received the YFV17D yellow fever vaccine. The sequencing here drew on CD4+ T cells sorted from PBMCs, taken 15 days after the yellow fever booster vaccination.

This CDR3 is CASSSTGYTEAFF. CDR3 nucleotide sequence: TGTGCCAGCTCATCAACAGGGTACACTGAAGCTTTCTTT. The chain is built from TRBV18 and TRBJ1-1; tentatively, D is TRBD1 (6 bases). The CDR3 runs to 13 residues. Germline assignment: CDR1 KGHSH and CDR2 LQKENI. The germline V and J ends were trimmed by 5 bases and 3 bases, with 10 bases remaining between them.